This TCR beta chain was captured by sequencing in a study of blood T cell repertoires in COVID-19. Study information: The cDNA or gDNA used as material had been derived from T cells, B-cell-depleted T cells, or PBMCs.

This CDR3 spans 18 amino acids. V lost 3 bases and J lost 0; bases outside the gene matches: 11. The germline gives CDR1 LGHDT, CDR2 YNNKEL (reference sequence). Per the original data handling: Scientists estimated how many nucleated cells there were by amplifying reference gene primers. The repertoire was sequenced with immunoSEQ multiplex PCR; TCRdb's copy has only in-frame clones and lacks some. V and J calls and clone size come straight from that table; D and trimming were deduced from the DNA. Of under 300,000 clones in the sample, about nine tenths were seen once. This chain joins TRBV3-1 (or the pseudogene TRBV3-2) and TRBJ2-7, with 10 nucleotides matching TRBD2. Material: peripheral blood. The clonotype comes from a woman aged 40-49 years who had recovered from COVID-19. The chain's CDR3 is CASSHAASGSASSYEQYF. The DNA of the CDR3 is TGTGCCAGCAGCCACGCGGCTAGCGGGAGCGCCAGCTCCTACGAGCAGTACTTC.